Listed here is a single T cell receptor (beta chain). The antigen it binds to is not known. No qualities accompany the bases; no much larger clone lies one base away. The sample originates from a study of T cell responses to AZD1222 COVID-19 vaccine (dated by TCRdb to the early 2020s). Regarding the study in general: AZD1222 recipients whose second dose came at about 4 weeks and those whose second dose came at about 12 weeks were combined into one group, since spike-specific TCR depth and breadth did not differ between the two schedules. A total of just over 230 trial participants underwent TCR sequencing, of whom some 210 received two doses of AZD1222 and some 26 received two doses of the MenACWY control vaccine. Enrollment into the trials was organized by age into subgroups of 18-55, 56-69 and 70-plus years, and those subgroups contained approximately 150, 30 and 60 TCR-sequenced participants, respectively. Here is what the overall study found, with its caveats: Participants were mostly white British, with more females than males. The authors suggested clonal diversity may have been underestimated. CD4 TCRs associated with the vaccine covered the entire spike protein, and the dominant responses were in regions 160-218 and 743-854. Because no samples from the day 14 peak response were available, repertoires could be characterized only after the peak T cell response. Conclusions about previously exposed vaccinees are limited, since just six AZD1222 recipients were seropositive for SARS-CoV-2 at baseline. Reportedly, almost half of the unique spike-specific TCRs recognized epitopes lying outside the regions that are mutated in the B.1.351 and B.1.1.7 variants. In the small 56-69-year group, the increase in depth fell short of significance, most likely because of low power. After two AZD1222 doses, spike-specific TCR breadth and depth were significantly higher than at day 0 and than in MenACWY recipients.

The sample's time point label, in plain terms: baseline before first vaccination. Samples from vaccinated people were obtained from the UK trials COV001 and COV002, which included a single-blind randomized controlled phase 2/3 trial of AZD1222 (ChAdOx1 nCoV-19) in healthy adults. For TCRbeta chain sequencing, PBMC samples were collected from trial participants at day 0 and at day 28 after the second dose. From the cysteine through the phenylalanine, the CDR3 covers 14 amino acids. Kept here is only the CDR3 DNA, which spans 42 bases and is read in frame from base 1. The junction shows trimming of 4 bases on V and 10 bases on J, plus 14 bases between the germline ends. The germline V gene (reference sequence) yields LGHDT for CDR1 and YNNKEL for CDR2. The CDR3 regions of human TCRbeta chains were analyzed by immunosequencing. The paper's processing steps were these. Repertoire TCRs were checked for matches against a reference library of SARS-CoV-2-specific TCRs that had been generated using the MIRA antigen-specificity platform. Breadth meant the fraction of unique TCRs that were SARS-CoV-2-associated, whereas depth meant the fraction of total T cells that were SARS-CoV-2-associated. Using the MIRA data, each spike-specific TCR was mapped to the spike region that the TCR reacts to and placed in a CD4 or CD8 class. Log10-transformed breadth and depth values were compared by one-way ANOVA with Sidak's multiple comparisons tests. TCRdb retrieved this table from immuneACCESS and kept in-frame rearrangements only. Not all clones are present; in checked studies, unresolved V genes account for under half, and no reason is known for the remainder. Clonal size and the V and J genes are those of that table, whereas D and trimming came from the DNA. Across this sample there are about 140,000 clones, with 75% to 95% seen only once. The ten top clones hold 3.4% of the sample.

The receptor was derived from an adult in good health. The sequence joins TRBV3-1 (or the pseudogene TRBV3-2) to TRBJ1-6; the D gene cannot be named for sure. The sample was peripheral blood, taken on day 0 of AZD1222 vaccination. The CDR3 reads CASSPTARWSPLHF. The nucleotides are TGTGCCAGCAGCCCTACGGCCCGGTGGTCACCCCTCCACTTT.